These 10 T cell receptor beta chains originate from one sample sequenced in a study of cytomegalovirus exposure and HLA in healthy donors. Vbeta (60) and Jbeta (13) primers were used in the PCR. Data came from immunoSEQ multiplex PCR; TCRdb stores just in-frame clones and leaves some out. The sample carries under 250,000 clones, 82% recorded once. The sequenced sample was PBMCs. The receptors derive from a man between 40 and 49 years old in good health and CMV-seropositive.

A word on this clone: Different DNA sequences within this sample yield the same CDR3. The chain recombines TRBV29-1 with TRBJ2-5; D is undetermined. The CDR3 is 10 residues long. The V gene lost 5 bases and the J gene lost 2 bases, with 3 bases spanning the gap. CDR1 is SQVTM, CDR2 ANQGSEA, per germline. This chain's CDR3 is CSVLQETQYF. The CDR3, as DNA: TGCAGCGTTTTACAAGAGACCCAGTACTTC.

The chain is built from TRBV7-3 and TRBJ2-7, with 7 bases lining up with TRBD2. In germline, CDR1 is SGHTA, CDR2 FQGTGA. The CDR3 has 15 residues. V lost 5 bases and J lost 3; bases outside the gene matches: 10. CDR3 residues: CASSPTGTKIYEQYF. CDR3 sequence (DNA): TGTGCCAGCAGCCCGACGGGGACTAAAATCTACGAGCAGTACTTC. Complete variable domain (other parts from reference TRBV7-3 and TRBJ2-7): GAGVSQTPSNKVTEKGKYVELRCDPISGHTALYWYRQSLGQGPEFLIYFQGTGAADDSGLPNDRFFAVRPEGSVSTLKIQRTERGDSAVYLCASSPTGTKIYEQYFGPGTRLTVT.

This chain connects TRBV6-5 to TRBJ2-5, with D unresolved. This CDR3 has 13 residues. CDR1 and CDR2 (germline): MNHEY, SVGAGI. V was clipped by 2 bases and J by 0 bases, with 4 bases between them. The chain's CDR3 is CASSYVNQETQYF. The CDR3 region has the DNA TGTGCCAGCAGTTACGTAAACCAAGAGACCCAGTACTTC.

The V call is TRBV5-1, the J call TRBJ1-5, with 7 bases matching TRBD1. Germline loops: CDR1 SGHRS, CDR2 YFSETQ. Trimming removed 4 bases from V and 4 bases from J; junction bases left unmatched: 11. The CDR3 loop spans 16 amino acids. The CDR3 sequence is CASSEGSGQLNQPQHF. The CDR3 DNA reads as TGCGCCAGCAGCGAAGGATCGGGACAGCTTAATCAGCCCCAGCATTTT.

The genes are TRBV14 and TRBJ1-2; possibly TRBD1 for D (6 bases). Trimming left V 1 base short and J 4 bases short, with 16 bases between. This CDR3 is built from 16 residues. Germline V gene lookup returns CDR1 SGHDN and CDR2 FVKESK. This CDR3 is CASSQGRTVTFYGYTF. The CDR3 DNA reads TGTGCCAGCAGCCAAGGGCGGACAGTAACCTTCTATGGCTACACCTTC.

The gene calls are TRBV7-2 and TRBJ1-4; TRBD1 might be the D (6 bases). Per germline, CDR1 SGHTA and CDR2 FQGNSA. There are 17 residues in the CDR3. Trimming shortened V by 0 bases and J by 1 base, and 12 bases separated the two germline ends. The CDR3 region is CASSLARGTLTNEKLFF. For the CDR3, the DNA is TGTGCCAGCAGCTTAGCGCGTGGGACACTAACTAATGAAAAACTGTTTTTT.

The chain couples TRBV6-5 to TRBJ2-3; TRBD1 might be the D (6 bases). The length of the CDR3 is 14 residues. Looked up from germline, CDR1 is MNHEY and CDR2 is SVGAGI. The ends were cut back, 4 bases at V and 3 bases at J, with 11 bases in the middle. The CDR3 nucleotides read TGTGCCAGCAGTTTCGGACAGCGAACAGATACGCAGTATTTT. As protein: CASSFGQRTDTQYF.

The V call is TRBV6-5, the J call TRBJ1-2; D might be TRBD1 (5 bases). The CDR3 totals 13 residues. The ends were cut back, 2 bases at V and 6 bases at J, with 10 bases in the middle. Germline V gene sequence: CDR1 MNHEY, CDR2 SVGAGI. CDR3 in DNA: TGTGCCAGCAGTTACACCGGGGGGGATGGCTACACCTTC. Amino acids: CASSYTGGDGYTF.

This clone has more than one count but fewer than ten. The chain is built from TRBV7-2 and TRBJ2-1, with 14 positions matching TRBD2. V gave up 5 bases and J gave up 7 bases; unmatched junction bases: 10. Germline V gene data show CDR1 as SGHTA and CDR2 as FQGNSA. The CDR3 totals 17 residues. CDR3 nucleotide sequence: TGTGCCAGCAGCACGCAAAGTGGACTAGCGGGAGGTAATGAGCAGTTCTTC. Protein product: CASSTQSGLAGGNEQFF. The entire variable domain, with the rest obtained from reference TRBV7-2 and TRBJ2-1, is as follows: GAGVSQSPSNKVTEKGKDVELRCDPISGHTALYWYRQSLGQGLEFLIYFQGNSAPDKSGLPSDRFSAERTGGSVSTLTIQRTQQEDSAVYLCASSTQSGLAGGNEQFFGPGTRLTVL.

The chain recombines TRBV5-6 with TRBJ1-3; D is undetermined. The length of the CDR3 is 13 residues. Looked up from germline, CDR1 is SGHDT and CDR2 is YYEEEE. Trimming left V 1 base short and J 4 bases short, with 6 bases between. CDR3 bases: TGTGCCAGCAGCTTGCGGGAAGGAAACACCATATATTTT. It specifies CASSLREGNTIYF.